This TCR beta chain stems from a study of response to subunit inactivated influenza vaccine. Study findings and constraints: Each seasonal influenza vaccination recruits few new T cells, the authors suggested.

TCRdb re-called the RT-PCR reads through MiXCR, storing one row per CDR3 protein. The sample lists about 520,000 distinct CDR3 sequences; about 25% were seen once. This clonotype was picked up a small number of times. The antigen is not known. This CDR3 contains 16 residues. Trimming cost V 0 bases and J 0 bases, with 9 bases left between them. Germline CDR1 LNHNV, CDR2 YYDKDF (reference sequence). The starting material was CD4+ T cells sorted from PBMCs, obtained 5 to 6 days after vaccination. The V and J genes are TRBV15 and TRBJ2-1; D gene ambiguous. This sequence was found in a man aged 45 to 65 who received an inactivated influenza vaccine. CDR3 nucleotide sequence: TGTGCCACCAGCAGAGAAGTCACCAGCTCCTACAATGAGCAGTTCTTC. It yields the protein CATSREVTSSYNEQFF.